The present T cell receptor (beta chain) was sequenced within a study of blood T cells in healthy people across ages. Germline CDR1 GTSNPN, CDR2 SVGIG (reference sequence). Trimming removed 0 bases from V and 8 bases from J, with 25 bases in between. The CDR3 runs 17 residues. A second PCR, run for roughly 6 to 11 cycles, used a sample-barcoded 5' primer plus a J-beta primer mix. A single record per CDR3 protein comes from TCRdb applying MiXCR to the 5' RACE reads. The sample lists some 1.5 million distinct CDR3 sequences; 28% were seen once. The receptor was isolated from a young woman in good health. Sequences were obtained from blood. This sequence joins TRBV30 and TRBJ1-2; weak D call: TRBD1 (6 bases). CDR3 loop: CAWSVRRQGIGLRGYTF. In DNA, the CDR3 is TGTGCCTGGAGTGTACGACGGCAGGGGATTGGTCTTCGGGGCTACACCTTC.